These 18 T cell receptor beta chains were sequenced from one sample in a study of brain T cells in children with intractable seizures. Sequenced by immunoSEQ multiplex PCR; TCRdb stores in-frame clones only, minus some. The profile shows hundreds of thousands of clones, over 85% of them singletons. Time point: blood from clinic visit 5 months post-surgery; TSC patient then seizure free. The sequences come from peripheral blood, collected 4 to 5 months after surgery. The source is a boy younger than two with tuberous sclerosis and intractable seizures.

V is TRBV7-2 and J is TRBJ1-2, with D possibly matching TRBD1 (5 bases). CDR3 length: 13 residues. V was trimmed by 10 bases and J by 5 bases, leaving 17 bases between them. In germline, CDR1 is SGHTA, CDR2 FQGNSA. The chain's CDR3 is CAIPRDGGYGYTF. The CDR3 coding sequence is TGTGCCATTCCTAGGGACGGTGGTTATGGCTACACCTTC.

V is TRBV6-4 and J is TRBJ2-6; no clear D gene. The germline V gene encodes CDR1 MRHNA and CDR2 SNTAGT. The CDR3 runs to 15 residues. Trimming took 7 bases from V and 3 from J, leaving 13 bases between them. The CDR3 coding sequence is TGTGCCAGCAATAGAAGGAGCAGTGGGGCCAACGTCCTGACTTTC. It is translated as CASNRRSSGANVLTF.

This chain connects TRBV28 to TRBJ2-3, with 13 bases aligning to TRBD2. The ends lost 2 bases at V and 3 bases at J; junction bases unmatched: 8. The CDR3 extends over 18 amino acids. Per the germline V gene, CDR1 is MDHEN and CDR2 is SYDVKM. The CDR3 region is CASSLPTSGRRRTDTQYF. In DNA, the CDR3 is TGTGCCAGCAGTTTACCGACTAGCGGGAGGCGGAGGACAGATACGCAGTATTTT.

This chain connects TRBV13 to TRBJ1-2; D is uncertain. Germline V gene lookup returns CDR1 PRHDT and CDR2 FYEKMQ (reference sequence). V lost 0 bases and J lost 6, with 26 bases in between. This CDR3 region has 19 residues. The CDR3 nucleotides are TGTGCCAGCAGCTTAGGGGGGTGGTCAGGCGCACTCCCACCCGATGGCTACACCTTC. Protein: CASSLGGWSGALPPDGYTF.

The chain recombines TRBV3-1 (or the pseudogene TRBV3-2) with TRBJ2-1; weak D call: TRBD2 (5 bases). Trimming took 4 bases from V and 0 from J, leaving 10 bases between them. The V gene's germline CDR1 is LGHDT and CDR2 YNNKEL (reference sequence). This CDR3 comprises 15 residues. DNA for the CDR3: TGTGCCAGCAGCCGGGTACGGGGCTCCTACAATGAGCAGTTCTTC. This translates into CASSRVRGSYNEQFF.

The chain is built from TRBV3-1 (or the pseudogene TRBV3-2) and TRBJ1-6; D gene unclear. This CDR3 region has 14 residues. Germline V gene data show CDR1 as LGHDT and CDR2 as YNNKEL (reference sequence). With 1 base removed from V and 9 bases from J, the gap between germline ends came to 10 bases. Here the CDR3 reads CASSQATSGSPLHF. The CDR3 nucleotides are TGTGCCAGCAGCCAAGCGACGAGCGGTTCACCCCTCCACTTT.

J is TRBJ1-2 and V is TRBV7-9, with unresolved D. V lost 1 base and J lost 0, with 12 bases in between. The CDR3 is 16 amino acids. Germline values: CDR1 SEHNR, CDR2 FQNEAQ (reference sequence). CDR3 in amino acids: CASSLEVAETNYGYTF. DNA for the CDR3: TGTGCCAGCAGCTTAGAGGTAGCAGAAACTAACTATGGCTACACCTTC.

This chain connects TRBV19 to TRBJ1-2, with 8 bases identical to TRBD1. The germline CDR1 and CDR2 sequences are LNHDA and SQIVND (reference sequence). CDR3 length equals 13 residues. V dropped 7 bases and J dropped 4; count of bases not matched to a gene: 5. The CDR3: CASKPGGSYGYTF. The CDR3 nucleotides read TGTGCCAGTAAACCAGGGGGCTCCTATGGCTACACCTTC.

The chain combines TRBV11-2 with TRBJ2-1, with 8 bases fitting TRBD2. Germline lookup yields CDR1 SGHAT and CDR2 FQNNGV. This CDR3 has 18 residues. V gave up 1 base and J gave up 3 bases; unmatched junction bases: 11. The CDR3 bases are TGTGCCAGCAGCTTAGCTATCTTATGGGCGGGAGGCTACAATGAGCAGTTCTTC. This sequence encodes CASSLAILWAGGYNEQFF.

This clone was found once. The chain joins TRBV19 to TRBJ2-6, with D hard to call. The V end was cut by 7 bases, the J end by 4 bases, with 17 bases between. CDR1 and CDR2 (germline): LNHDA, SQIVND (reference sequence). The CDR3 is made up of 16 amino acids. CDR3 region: CASTWTDVEGANVLTF. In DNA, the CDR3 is TGTGCCAGTACCTGGACGGACGTGGAAGGGGCCAACGTCCTGACTTTC. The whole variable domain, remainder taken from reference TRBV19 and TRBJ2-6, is DGGITQSPKYLFRKEGQNVTLSCEQNLNHDAMYWYRQDPGQGLRLIYYSQIVNDFQKGDIAEGYSVSREKKESFPLTVTSAQKNPTAFYLCASTWTDVEGANVLTFGAGSRLTVL.

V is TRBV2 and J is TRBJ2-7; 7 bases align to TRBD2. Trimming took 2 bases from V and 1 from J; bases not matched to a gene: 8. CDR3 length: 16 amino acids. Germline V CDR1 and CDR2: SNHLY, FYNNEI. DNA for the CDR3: TGTGCCAGCAGTGAACGGGGAGGGGCAGGATCCTACGAGCAGTACTTC. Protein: CASSERGGAGSYEQYF.

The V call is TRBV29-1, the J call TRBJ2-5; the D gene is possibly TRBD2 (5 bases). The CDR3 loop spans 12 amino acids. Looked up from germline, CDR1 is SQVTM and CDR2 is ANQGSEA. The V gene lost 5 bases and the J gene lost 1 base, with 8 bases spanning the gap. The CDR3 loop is CSVSSGQETQYF. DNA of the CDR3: TGCAGCGTTTCCAGCGGCCAAGAGACCCAGTACTTC.

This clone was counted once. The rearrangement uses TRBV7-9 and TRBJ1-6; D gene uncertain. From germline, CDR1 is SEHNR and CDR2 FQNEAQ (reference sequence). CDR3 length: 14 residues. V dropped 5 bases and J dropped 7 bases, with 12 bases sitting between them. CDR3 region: CASSQTPGNSPLHF. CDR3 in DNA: TGTGCCAGCAGCCAAACCCCAGGAAATTCACCCCTCCACTTT.

CDR3 in amino acids: CASGLRGANVLTF. In DNA form, the CDR3 reads TGTGCTAGTGGTTTGCGTGGGGCCAACGTCCTGACTTTC. This rearrangement joins TRBV12-5 to TRBJ2-6; D is uncertain. This CDR3 region has 13 residues. V lost 2 bases and J lost 3, with 2 bases in between. Germline-derived CDR1 and CDR2 are LGHNT and FRNRAP.

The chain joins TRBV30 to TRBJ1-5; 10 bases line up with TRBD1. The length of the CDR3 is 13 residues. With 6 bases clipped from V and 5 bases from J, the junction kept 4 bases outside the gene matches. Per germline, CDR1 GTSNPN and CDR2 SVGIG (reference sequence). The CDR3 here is CACRDRGHQPQHF. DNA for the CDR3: TGTGCCTGCCGCGACAGGGGGCATCAGCCCCAGCATTTT.

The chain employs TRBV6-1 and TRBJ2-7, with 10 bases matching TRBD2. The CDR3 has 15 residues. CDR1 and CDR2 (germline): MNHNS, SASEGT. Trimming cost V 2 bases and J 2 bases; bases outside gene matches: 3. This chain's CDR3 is CASSELLAGAYEQYF. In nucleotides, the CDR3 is TGTGCCAGCAGTGAATTGCTAGCGGGAGCCTACGAGCAGTACTTC.

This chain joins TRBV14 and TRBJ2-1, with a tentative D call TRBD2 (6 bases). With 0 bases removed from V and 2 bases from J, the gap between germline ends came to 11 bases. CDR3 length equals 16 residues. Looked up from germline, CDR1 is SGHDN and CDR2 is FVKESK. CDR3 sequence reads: CASSQDRGSPYNEQFF. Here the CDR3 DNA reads TGTGCCAGCAGCCAAGATCGGGGGAGCCCCTACAATGAGCAGTTCTTC.

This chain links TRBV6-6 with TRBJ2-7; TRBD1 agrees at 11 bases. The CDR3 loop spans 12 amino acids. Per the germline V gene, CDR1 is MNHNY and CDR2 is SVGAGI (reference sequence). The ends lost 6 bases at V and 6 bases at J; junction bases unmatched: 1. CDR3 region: CASRGTGGEQYF. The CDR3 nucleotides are TGTGCCAGCAGGGGGACAGGGGGCGAGCAGTACTTC.